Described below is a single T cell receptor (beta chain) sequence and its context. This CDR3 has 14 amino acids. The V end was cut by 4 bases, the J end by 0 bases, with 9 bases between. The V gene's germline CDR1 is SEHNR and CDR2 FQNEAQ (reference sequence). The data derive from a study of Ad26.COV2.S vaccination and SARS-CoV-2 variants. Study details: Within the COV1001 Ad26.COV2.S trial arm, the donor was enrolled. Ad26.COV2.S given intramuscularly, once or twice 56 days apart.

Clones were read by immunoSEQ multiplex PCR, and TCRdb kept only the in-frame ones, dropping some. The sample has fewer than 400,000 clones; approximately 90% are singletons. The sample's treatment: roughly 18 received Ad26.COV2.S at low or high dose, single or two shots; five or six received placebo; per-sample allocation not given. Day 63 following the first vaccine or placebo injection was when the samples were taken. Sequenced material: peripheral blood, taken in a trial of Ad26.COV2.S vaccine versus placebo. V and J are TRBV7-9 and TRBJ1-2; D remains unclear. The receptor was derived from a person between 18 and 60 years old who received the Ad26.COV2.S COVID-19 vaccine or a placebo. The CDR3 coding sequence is TGTGCCAGCAGCTCCCCTTCCCCTAACTATGGCTACACCTTC. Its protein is CASSSPSPNYGYTF. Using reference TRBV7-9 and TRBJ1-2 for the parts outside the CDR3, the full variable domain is DTGVSQNPRHKITKRGQNVTFRCDPISEHNRLYWYRQTLGQGPEFLTYFQNEAQLEKSRLLSDRFSAERPKGSFSTLEIQRTEQGDSAMYLCASSSPSPNYGYTFGSGTRLTVV.